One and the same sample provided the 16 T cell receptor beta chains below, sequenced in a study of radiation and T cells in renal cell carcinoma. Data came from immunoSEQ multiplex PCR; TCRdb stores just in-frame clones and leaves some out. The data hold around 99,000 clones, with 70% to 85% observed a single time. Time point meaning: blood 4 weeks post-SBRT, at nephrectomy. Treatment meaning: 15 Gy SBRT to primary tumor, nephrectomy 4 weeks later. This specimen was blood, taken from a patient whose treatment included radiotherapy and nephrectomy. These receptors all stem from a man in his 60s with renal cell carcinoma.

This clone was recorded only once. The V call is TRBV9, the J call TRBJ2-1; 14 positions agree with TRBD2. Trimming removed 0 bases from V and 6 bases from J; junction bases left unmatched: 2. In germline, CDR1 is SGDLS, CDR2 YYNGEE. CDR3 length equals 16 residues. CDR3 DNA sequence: TGTGCCAGCAGCGTAGGGGGACTAGCGGGAGCCAATGAGCAGTTCTTC. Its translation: CASSVGGLAGANEQFF. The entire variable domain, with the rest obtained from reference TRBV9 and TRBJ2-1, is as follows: DSGVTQTPKHLITATGQRVTLRCSPRSGDLSVYWYQQSLDQGLQFLIQYYNGEERAKGNILERFSAQQFPDLHSELNLSSLELGDSALYFCASSVGGLAGANEQFFGPGTRLTVL.

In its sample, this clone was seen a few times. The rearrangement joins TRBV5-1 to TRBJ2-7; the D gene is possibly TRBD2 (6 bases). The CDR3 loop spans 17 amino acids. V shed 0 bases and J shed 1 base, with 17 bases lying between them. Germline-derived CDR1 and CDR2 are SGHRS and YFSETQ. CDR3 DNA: TGCGCCAGCAGCTTGGGAGGTCTAGCGCAAGTTTCCTACGAGCAGTACTTC. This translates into CASSLGGLAQVSYEQYF.

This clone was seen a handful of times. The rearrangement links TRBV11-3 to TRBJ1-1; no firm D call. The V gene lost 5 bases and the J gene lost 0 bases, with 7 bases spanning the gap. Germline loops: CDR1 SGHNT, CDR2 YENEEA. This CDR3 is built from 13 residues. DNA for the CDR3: TGTGCCAGCAGCGACCGATTGAACACTGAAGCTTTCTTT. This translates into CASSDRLNTEAFF.

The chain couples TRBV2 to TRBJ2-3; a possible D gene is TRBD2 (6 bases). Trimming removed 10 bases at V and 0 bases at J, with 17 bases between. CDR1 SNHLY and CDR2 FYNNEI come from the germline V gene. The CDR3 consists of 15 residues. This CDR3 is CATSRDSLSTDTQYF. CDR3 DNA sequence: TGTGCCACCAGCCGGGACTCCCTTAGCACAGATACGCAGTATTTT.

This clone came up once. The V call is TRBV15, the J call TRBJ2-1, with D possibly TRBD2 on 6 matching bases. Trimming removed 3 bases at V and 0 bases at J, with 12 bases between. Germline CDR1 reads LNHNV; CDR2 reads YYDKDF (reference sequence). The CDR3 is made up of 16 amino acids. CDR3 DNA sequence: TGTGCCACCAGCAGCCTTGCGGGGTCCTCCTACAATGAGCAGTTCTTC. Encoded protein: CATSSLAGSSYNEQFF.

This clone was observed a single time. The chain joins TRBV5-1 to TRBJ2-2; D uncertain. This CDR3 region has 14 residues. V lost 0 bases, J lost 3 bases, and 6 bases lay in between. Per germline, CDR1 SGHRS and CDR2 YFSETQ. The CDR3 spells CASSLGQDTGELFF. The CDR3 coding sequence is TGCGCCAGCAGCTTGGGACAAGACACCGGGGAGCTGTTTTTT.

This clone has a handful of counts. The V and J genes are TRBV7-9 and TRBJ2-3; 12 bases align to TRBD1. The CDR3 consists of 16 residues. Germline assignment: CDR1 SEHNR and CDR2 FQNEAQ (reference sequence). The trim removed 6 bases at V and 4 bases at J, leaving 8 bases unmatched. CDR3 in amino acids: CASSRDRGLRADTQYF. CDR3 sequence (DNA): TGTGCCAGCAGTCGGGACAGGGGGCTTAGGGCAGATACGCAGTATTTT.

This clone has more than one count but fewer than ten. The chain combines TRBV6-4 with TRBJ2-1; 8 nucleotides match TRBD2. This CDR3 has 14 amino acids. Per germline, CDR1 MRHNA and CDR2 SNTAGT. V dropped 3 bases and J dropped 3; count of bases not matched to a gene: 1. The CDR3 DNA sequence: TGTGCCAGCAGTGAGGCGGGAGGCTACAATGAGCAGTTCTTC. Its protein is CASSEAGGYNEQFF.

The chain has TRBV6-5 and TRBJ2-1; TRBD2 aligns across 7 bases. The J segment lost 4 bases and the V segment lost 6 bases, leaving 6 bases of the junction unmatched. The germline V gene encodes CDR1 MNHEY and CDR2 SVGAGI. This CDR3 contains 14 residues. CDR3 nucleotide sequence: TGTGCCAGCAGACGTGCACTAGCGTACAATGAGCAGTTCTTC. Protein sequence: CASRRALAYNEQFF.

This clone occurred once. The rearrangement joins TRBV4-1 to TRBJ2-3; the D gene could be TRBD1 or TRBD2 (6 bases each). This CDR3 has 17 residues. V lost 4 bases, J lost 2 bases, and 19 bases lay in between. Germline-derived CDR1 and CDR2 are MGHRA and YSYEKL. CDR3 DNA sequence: TGCGCCAGCAGCCGGGGGGCGACTACAAGAAACACAGATACGCAGTATTTT. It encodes CASSRGATTRNTDTQYF.

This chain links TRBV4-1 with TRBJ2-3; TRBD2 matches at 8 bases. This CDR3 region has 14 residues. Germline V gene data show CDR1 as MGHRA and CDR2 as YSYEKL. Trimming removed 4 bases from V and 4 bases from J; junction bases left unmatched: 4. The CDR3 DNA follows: TGCGCCAGCAGCCCGGGACTAGGAGCAGATACGCAGTATTTT. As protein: CASSPGLGADTQYF.

The CDR3, as DNA: TGTGCCAGCAGTGACCAGAGGACCAGGGAAGAGGACTACCCCACAGATACGCAGTATTTT. Its translation is CASSDQRTREEDYPTDTQYF. The chain employs TRBV6-4 and TRBJ2-3, with D perhaps TRBD2 (6 bases). Germline CDR1 and CDR2: MRHNA and SNTAGT. Trimming shortened V by 2 bases and J by 2 bases, and 26 bases separated the two germline ends. The CDR3 covers 20 residues.

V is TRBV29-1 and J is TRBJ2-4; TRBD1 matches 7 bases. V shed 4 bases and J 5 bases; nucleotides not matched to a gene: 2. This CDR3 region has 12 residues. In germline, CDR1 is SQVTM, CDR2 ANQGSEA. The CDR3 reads CSVGQGQNIQYF. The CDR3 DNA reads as TGCAGCGTTGGACAGGGCCAAAACATTCAGTACTTC.

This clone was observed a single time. The CDR3 region is CASRSRGGELFF. CDR3 in DNA: TGTGCCAGCCGGTCTCGGGGAGGGGAGCTGTTTTTT. The rearrangement links TRBV5-4 to TRBJ2-2, with D perhaps matching TRBD2 (5 bases). CDR3 length: 12 residues. Germline V lookup: CDR1 SGHNT, CDR2 YYREEE (reference sequence). Between the trimmed V and J ends, which lost 7 bases and 8 bases, there was a span of 12 bases.

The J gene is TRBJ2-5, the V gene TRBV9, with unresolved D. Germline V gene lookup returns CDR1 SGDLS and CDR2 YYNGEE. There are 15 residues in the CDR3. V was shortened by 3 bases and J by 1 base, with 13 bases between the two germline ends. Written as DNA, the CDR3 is TGTGCCAGCAGCGGAAACGTGGGAACCCAAGAGACCCAGTACTTC. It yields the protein CASSGNVGTQETQYF.

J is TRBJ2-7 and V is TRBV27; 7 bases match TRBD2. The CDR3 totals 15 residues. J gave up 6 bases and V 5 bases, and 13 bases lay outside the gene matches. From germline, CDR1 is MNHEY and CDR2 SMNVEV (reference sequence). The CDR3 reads CASSPISGRGAEQYF. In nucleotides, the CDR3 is TGTGCCAGCAGTCCGATCTCGGGGAGGGGCGCCGAGCAGTACTTC.